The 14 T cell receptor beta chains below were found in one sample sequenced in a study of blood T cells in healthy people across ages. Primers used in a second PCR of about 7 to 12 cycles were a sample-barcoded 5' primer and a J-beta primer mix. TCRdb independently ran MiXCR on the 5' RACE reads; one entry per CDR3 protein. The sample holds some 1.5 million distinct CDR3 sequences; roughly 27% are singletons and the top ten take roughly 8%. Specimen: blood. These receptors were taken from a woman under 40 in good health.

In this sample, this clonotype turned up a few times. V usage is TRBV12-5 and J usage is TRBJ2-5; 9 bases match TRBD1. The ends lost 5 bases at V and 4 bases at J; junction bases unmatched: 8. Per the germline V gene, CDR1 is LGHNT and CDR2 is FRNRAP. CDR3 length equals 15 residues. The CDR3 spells CASGPSQGAPETQYF. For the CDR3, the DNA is TGTGCTAGTGGTCCCTCACAGGGGGCTCCAGAGACCCAGTACTTC.

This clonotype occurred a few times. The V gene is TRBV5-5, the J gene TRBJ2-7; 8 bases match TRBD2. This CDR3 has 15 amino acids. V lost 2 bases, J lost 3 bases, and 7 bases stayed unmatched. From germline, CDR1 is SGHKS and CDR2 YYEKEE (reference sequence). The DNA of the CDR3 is TGTGCCAGCAGCTTAGGGGTTAGCGGGGACTACGAGCAGTACTTC. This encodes CASSLGVSGDYEQYF.

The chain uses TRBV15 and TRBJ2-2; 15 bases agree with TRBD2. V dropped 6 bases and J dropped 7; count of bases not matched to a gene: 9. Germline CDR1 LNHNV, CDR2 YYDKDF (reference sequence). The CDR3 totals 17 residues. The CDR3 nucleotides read TGTGCCACCAGACGAGGACTAGCGGGAGGGCCCGTCGGGGAGCTGTTTTTT. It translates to CATRRGLAGGPVGELFF. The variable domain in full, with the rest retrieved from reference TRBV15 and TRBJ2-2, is DAMVIQNPRYQVTQFGKPVTLSCSQTLNHNVMYWYQQKSSQAPKLLFHYYDKDFNNEADTPDNFQSRRPNTSFCFLDIRSPGLGDTAMYLCATRRGLAGGPVGELFFGEGSRLTVL.

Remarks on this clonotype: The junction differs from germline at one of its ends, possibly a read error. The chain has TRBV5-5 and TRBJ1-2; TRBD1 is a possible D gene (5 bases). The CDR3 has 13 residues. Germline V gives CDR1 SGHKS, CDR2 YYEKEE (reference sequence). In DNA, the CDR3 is TGTGCCAGCAGCCCCGACCCGGACAATGGCCACACCTTC. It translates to CASSPDPDNGHTF.

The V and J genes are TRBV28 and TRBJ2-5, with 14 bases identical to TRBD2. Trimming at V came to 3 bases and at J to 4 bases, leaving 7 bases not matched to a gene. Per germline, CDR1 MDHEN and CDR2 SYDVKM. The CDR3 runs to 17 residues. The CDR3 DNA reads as TGTGCCAGCAGTTTTCTAGGACTAGCGGGGGGTGGAGAGACCCAGTACTTC. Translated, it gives CASSFLGLAGGGETQYF. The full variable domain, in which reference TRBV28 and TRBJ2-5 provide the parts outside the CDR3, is DVKVTQSSRYLVKRTGEKVFLECVQDMDHENMFWYRQDPGLGLRLIYFSYDVKMKEKGDIPEGYSVSREKKERFSLILESASTNQTSMYLCASSFLGLAGGGETQYFGPGTRLLVL.

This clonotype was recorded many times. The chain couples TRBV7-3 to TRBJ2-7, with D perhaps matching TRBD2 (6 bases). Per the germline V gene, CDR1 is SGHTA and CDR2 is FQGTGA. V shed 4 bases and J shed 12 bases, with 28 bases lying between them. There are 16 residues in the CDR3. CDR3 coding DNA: TGTGCCAGCAGCTCCCGGACACTACTAGCACCCCCGAAGGGGTACTTC. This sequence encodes CASSSRTLLAPPKGYF.

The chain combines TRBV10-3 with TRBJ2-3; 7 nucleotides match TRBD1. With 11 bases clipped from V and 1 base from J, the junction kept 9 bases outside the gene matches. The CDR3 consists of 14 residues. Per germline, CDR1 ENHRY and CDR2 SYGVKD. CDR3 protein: CAGRRDSGTDTQYF. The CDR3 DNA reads TGTGCCGGCCGCCGGGACAGTGGCACAGATACGCAGTATTTT.

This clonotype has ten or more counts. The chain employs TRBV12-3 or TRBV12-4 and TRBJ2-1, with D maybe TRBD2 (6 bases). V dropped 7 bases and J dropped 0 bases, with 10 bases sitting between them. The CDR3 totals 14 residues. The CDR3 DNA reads TGTGCCAGCACCTTGGGGGGCTCCTACAATGAGCAGTTCTTC. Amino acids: CASTLGGSYNEQFF.

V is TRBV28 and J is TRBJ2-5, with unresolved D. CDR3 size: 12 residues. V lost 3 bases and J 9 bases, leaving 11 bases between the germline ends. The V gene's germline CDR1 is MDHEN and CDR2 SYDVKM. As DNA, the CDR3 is TGTGCCAGCAGTTTTCAGGACCAGGCCCAGTACTTC. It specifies CASSFQDQAQYF.

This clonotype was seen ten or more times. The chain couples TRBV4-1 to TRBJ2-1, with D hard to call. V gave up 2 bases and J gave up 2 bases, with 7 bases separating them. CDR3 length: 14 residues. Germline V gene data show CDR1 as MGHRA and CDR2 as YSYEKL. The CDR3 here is CASSQRSAYNEQFF. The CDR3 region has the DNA TGCGCCAGCAGCCAACGGTCAGCCTACAATGAGCAGTTCTTC.

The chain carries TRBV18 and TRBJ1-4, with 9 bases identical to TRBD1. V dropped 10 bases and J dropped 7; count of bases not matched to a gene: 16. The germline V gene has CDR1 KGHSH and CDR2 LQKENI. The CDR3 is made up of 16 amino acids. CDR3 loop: CANRDREASGSEKLFF. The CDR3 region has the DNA TGTGCCAACCGGGACAGGGAAGCATCTGGTAGTGAAAAACTGTTTTTT. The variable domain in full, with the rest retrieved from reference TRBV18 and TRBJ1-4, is NAGVMQNPRHLVRRRGQEARLRCSPMKGHSHVYWYRQLPEEGLKFMVYLQKENIIDESGMPKERFSAEFPKEGPSILRIQQVVRGDSAAYFCANRDREASGSEKLFFGSGTQLSVL.

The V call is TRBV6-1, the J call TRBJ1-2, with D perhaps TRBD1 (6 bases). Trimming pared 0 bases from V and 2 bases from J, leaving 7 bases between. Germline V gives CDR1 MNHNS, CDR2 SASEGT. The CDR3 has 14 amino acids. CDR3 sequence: CASSEAQGNYGYTF. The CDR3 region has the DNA TGTGCCAGCAGTGAAGCGCAGGGGAACTATGGCTACACCTTC.

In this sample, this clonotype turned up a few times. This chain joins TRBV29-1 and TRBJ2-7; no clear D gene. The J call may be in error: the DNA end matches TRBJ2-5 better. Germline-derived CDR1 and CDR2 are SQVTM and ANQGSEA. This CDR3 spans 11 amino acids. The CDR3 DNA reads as TGCAGCGTTGGGGGTGCGGAGACCCAGTACTTC. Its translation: CSVGGAETQYF.

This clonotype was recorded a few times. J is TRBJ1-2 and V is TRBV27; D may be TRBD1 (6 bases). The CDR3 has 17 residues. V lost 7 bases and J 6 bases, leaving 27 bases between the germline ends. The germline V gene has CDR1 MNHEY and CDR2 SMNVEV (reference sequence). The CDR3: CASTTDVRGGPGHGYTF. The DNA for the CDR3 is TGTGCCAGCACCACCGATGTCCGGGGGGGCCCGGGACATGGCTACACCTTC.